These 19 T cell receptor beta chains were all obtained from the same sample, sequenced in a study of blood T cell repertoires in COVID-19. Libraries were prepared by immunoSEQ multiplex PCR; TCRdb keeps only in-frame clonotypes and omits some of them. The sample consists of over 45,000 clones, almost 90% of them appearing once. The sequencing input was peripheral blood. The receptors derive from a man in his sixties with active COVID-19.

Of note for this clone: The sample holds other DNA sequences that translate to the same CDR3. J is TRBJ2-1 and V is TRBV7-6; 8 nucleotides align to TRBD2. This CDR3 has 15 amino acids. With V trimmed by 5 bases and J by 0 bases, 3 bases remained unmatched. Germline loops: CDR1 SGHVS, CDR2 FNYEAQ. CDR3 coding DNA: TGTGCCAGCAGCCTCAGCGGGAGCTCCTACAATGAGCAGTTCTTC. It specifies CASSLSGSSYNEQFF.

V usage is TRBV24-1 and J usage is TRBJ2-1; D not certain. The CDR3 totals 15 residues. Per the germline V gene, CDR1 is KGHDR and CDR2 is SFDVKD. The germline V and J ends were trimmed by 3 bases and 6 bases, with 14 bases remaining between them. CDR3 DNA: TGTGCCACCAGTGATGTATCCCCAGGTCTCAATGAGCAGTTCTTC. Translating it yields CATSDVSPGLNEQFF.

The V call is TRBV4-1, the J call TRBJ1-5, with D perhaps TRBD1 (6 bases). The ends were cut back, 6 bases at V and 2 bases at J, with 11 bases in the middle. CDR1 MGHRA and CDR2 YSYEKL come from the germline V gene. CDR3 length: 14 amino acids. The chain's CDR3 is CASSRQVGNQPQHF. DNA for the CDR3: TGCGCCAGCAGTCGACAGGTGGGCAATCAGCCCCAGCATTTT.

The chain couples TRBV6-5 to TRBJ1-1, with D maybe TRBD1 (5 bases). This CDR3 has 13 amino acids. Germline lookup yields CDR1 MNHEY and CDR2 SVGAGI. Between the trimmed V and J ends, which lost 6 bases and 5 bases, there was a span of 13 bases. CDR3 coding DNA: TGTGCCAGCAGAAAGGCAGGGAAGACTGAAGCTTTCTTT. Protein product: CASRKAGKTEAFF.

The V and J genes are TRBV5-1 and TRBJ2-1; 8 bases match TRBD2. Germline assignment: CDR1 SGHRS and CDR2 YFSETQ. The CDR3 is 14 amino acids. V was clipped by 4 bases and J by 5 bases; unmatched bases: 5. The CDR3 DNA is TGCGCCAGCAGCCTGGGGCGGGGGGACAATGAGCAGTTCTTC. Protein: CASSLGRGDNEQFF. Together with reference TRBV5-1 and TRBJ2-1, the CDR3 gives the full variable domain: KAGVTQTPRYLIKTRGQQVTLSCSPISGHRSVSWYQQTPGQGLQFLFEYFSETQRNKGNFPGRFSGRQFSNSRSEMNVSTLELGDSALYLCASSLGRGDNEQFFGPGTRLTVL.

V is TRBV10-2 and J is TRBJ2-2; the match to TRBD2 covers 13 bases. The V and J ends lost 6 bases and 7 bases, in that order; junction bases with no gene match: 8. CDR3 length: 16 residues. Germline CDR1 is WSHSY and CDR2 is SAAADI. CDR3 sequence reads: CASRIGLAGVVGELFF. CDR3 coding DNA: TGCGCCAGCAGGATAGGACTAGCGGGAGTTGTCGGGGAGCTGTTTTTT.

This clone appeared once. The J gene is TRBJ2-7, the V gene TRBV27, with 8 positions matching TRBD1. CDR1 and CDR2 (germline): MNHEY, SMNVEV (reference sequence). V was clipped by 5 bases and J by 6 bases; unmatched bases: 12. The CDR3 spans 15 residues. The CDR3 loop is CASSPTTGDFSEQYF. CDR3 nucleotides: TGTGCCAGCAGTCCCACGACAGGGGATTTCTCCGAGCAGTACTTC.

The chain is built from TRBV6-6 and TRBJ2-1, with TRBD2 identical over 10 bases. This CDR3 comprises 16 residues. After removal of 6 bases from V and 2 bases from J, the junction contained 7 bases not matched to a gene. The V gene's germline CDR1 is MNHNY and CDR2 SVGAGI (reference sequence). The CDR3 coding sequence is TGTGCCAGCAGCCCCGGACTAGCGGACCCCTACAATGAGCAGTTCTTC. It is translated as CASSPGLADPYNEQFF.

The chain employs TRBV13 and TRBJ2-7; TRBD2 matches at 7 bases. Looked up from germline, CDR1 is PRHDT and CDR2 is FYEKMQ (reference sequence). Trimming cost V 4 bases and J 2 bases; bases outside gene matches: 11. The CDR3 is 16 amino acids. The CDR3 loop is CASSSQRLAATYEQYF. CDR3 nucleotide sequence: TGTGCCAGCAGCTCACAGAGGCTAGCGGCAACCTACGAGCAGTACTTC.

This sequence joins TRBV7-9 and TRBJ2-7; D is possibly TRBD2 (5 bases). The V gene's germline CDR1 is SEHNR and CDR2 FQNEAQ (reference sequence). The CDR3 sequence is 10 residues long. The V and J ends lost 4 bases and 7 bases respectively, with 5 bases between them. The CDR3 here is CASSSGEQYF. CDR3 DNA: TGTGCCAGCAGCTCGGGGGAGCAGTACTTC. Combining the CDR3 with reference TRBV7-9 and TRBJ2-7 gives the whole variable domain DTGVSQNPRHKITKRGQNVTFRCDPISEHNRLYWYRQTLGQGPEFLTYFQNEAQLEKSRLLSDRFSAERPKGSFSTLEIQRTEQGDSAMYLCASSSGEQYFGPGTRLTVT.

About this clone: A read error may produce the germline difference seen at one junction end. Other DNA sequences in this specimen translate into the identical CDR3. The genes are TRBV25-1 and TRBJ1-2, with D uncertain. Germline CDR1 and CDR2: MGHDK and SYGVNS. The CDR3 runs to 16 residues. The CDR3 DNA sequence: TGCGCCAGCAGTGAATTTGAAGGGAAGGAGGGCTATGGCTACACCTTC. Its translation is CASSEFEGKEGYGYTF.

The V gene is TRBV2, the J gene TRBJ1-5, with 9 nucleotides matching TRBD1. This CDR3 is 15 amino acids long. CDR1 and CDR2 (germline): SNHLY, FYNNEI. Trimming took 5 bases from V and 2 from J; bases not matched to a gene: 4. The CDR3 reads CASSLDRGGNQPQHF. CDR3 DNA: TGTGCCAGCAGTCTGGACAGGGGCGGCAATCAGCCCCAGCATTTT.

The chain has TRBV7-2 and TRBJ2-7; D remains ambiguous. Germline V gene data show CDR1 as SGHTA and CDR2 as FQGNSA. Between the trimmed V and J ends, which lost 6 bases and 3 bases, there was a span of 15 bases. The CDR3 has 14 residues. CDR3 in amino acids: CASRRSGLDYEQYF. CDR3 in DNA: TGTGCCAGCAGACGGTCGGGTCTAGACTACGAGCAGTACTTC.

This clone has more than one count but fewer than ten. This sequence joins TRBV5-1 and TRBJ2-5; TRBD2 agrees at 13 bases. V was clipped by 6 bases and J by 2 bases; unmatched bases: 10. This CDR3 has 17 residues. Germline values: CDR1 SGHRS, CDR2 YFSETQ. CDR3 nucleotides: TGCGCCAGCAAGGTGGGACTAGCGGGGTTAACGCAAGAGACCCAGTACTTC. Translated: CASKVGLAGLTQETQYF. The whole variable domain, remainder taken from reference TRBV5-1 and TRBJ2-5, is KAGVTQTPRYLIKTRGQQVTLSCSPISGHRSVSWYQQTPGQGLQFLFEYFSETQRNKGNFPGRFSGRQFSNSRSEMNVSTLELGDSALYLCASKVGLAGLTQETQYFGPGTRLLVL.

The CDR3 DNA sequence: TGTGCCAGCAGCACGAGGGTGGGCGGCAAACGCGGGGAGCTGTTTTTT. Translated: CASSTRVGGKRGELFF. The V and J genes are TRBV11-2 and TRBJ2-2, with D maybe TRBD2 (5 bases). Germline CDR1 SGHAT, CDR2 FQNNGV. V was clipped by 5 bases and J by 7 bases, with 20 bases between them. The CDR3 is made up of 16 amino acids.

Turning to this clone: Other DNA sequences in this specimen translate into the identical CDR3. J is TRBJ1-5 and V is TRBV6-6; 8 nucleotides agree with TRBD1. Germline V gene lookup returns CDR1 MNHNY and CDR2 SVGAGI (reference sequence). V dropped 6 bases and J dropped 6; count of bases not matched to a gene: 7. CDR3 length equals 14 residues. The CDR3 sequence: CASRFGQGGQPQHF. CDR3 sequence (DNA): TGTGCCAGCAGATTCGGACAGGGAGGTCAGCCCCAGCATTTT.

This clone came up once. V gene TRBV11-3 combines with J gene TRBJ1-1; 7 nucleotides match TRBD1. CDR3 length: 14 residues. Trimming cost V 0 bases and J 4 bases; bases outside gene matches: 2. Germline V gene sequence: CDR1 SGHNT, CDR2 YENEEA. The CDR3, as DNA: TGTGCCAGCAGCTTAGAGGCAGGGGGCACTGAAGCTTTCTTT. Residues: CASSLEAGGTEAFF.

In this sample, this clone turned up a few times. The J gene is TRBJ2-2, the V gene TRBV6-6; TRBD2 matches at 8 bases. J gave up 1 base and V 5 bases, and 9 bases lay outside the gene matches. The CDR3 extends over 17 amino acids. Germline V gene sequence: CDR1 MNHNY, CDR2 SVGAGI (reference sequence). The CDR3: CASSPLSAGGNTGELFF. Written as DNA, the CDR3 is TGTGCCAGCAGTCCCCTGTCTGCGGGAGGGAACACCGGGGAGCTGTTTTTT.

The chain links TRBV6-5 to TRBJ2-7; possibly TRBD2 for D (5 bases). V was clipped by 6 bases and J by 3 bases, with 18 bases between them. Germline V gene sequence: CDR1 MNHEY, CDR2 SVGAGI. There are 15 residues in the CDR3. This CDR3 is CASSTTTSLSYEQYF. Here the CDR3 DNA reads TGTGCCAGCAGCACGACTACGTCATTGAGCTACGAGCAGTACTTC.